This passage covers 3 T cell receptor beta chains from one sample sequenced in a study of CD8+ T cells in alopecia areata. Sequencing templates came from extracted RNA that was reverse transcribed into cDNA. Sequenced by immunoSEQ multiplex PCR; TCRdb stores in-frame clones only, minus some. The sample records 190,000 or so clones, roughly three fifths being singletons. Treatment indicated: oral pan-JAK inhibitor, 5-10 mg twice daily. Sequenced here: CD8+ T cells sorted from blood, sampled at week 24, from a patient treated with tofacitinib. The source is a human donor with alopecia areata.

The rearrangement links TRBV7-6 to TRBJ2-5; 9 nucleotides line up with TRBD2. Looked up from germline, CDR1 is SGHVS and CDR2 is FNYEAQ. Trimming removed 1 base from V and 6 bases from J; junction bases left unmatched: 3. CDR3 length equals 14 residues. CDR3 in amino acids: CASSLGASGKTQYF. In nucleotides, the CDR3 is TGTGCCAGCAGCTTAGGCGCTAGCGGGAAGACCCAGTACTTC.

This clone was seen only a few times. Other DNA sequences of this sample code for an identical CDR3. This chain uses TRBV5-6 with TRBJ2-2; TRBD1 aligns across 9 bases. The ends lost 5 bases at V and 5 bases at J; junction bases unmatched: 4. The V gene's germline CDR1 is SGHDT and CDR2 YYEEEE. The CDR3 sequence is 14 residues long. CDR3 sequence reads: CASSFGTGTGELFF. The CDR3 nucleotides are TGTGCCAGCAGTTTCGGGACAGGGACCGGGGAGCTGTTTTTT.

This clone was picked up a small number of times. V gene TRBV6-1 combines with J gene TRBJ2-1, with 8 bases lining up with TRBD2. The CDR3 spans 14 residues. Looked up from germline, CDR1 is MNHNS and CDR2 is SASEGT. Unmatched junction bases numbered 8, after V lost 8 bases and J lost 5 bases. In DNA, the CDR3 is TGTGCCAGCCGATTAGCGGGGAAGAACAATGAGCAGTTCTTC. Translation: CASRLAGKNNEQFF.